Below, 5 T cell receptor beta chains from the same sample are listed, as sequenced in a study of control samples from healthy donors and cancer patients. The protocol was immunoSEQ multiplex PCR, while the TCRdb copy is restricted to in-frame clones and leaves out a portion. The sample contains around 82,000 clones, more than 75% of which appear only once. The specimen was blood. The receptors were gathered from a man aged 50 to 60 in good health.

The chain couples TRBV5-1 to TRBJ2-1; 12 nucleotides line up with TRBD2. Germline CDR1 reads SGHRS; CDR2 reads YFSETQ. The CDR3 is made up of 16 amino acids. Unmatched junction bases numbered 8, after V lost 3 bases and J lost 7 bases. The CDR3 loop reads CASSSMTSGSYNEQFF. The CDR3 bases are TGCGCCAGCAGCTCGATGACTAGCGGGAGCTATAATGAGCAGTTCTTC.

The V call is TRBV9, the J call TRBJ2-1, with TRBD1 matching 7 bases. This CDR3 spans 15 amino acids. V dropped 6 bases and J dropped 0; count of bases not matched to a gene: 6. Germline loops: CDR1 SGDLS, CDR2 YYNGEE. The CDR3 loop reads CASTKRDSSYNEQFF. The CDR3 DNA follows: TGTGCCAGCACTAAGAGGGACAGCTCCTACAATGAGCAGTTCTTC.

CDR3 nucleotides: TGTGCCAGCAGTGTGCAGTCAGGGACGGGCACAGATACGCAGTATTTT. It is translated as CASSVQSGTGTDTQYF. V gene TRBV2 combines with J gene TRBJ2-3; D could derive from TRBD1 or TRBD2 (5 bases each). The germline V gene has CDR1 SNHLY and CDR2 FYNNEI. The V and J ends lost 4 bases and 1 base respectively, with 15 bases between them. The CDR3 is 16 residues long.

CDR3 in amino acids: CASTGTIYNEQFF. In DNA, the CDR3 is TGTGCCTCAACAGGGACGATATACAATGAGCAGTTCTTC. V and J are TRBV19 and TRBJ2-1; perhaps TRBD1 as D (6 bases). The CDR3 runs to 13 residues. Trimming removed 11 bases at V and 4 bases at J, with 15 bases between. CDR1 is LNHDA, CDR2 SQIVND, per germline (reference sequence).

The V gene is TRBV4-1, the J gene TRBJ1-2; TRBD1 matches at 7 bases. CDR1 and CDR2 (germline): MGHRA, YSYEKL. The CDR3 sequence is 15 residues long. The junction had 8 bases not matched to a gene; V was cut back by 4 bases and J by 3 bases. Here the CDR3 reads CASSRLDRMDYGYTF. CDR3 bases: TGCGCCAGCAGCCGGCTGGACAGGATGGACTATGGCTACACCTTC.